A single sample is the source of the 15 T cell receptor beta chains below, sequenced in a study of T cell responses to AZD1222 COVID-19 vaccine. Method: immunoSEQ multiplex PCR; TCRdb's copy keeps in-frame clones and lacks some. The sample carries 40,000 to 45,000 clones, around four fifths recorded once. Here the sequenced sample was peripheral blood, taken 28 days after the second dose of the MenACWY control vaccine. These receptors were taken from an adult who received the MenACWY meningococcal vaccine as a control.

This rearrangement joins TRBV30 to TRBJ2-3, with D unclear. Trimming took 1 base from V and 3 from J, leaving 11 bases between them. The CDR3 contains 14 residues. CDR1 is GTSNPN, CDR2 SVGIG, per germline (reference sequence). The CDR3 is CAWSDNLRTDTQYF. Here the CDR3 DNA reads TGTGCCTGGAGTGACAACCTAAGGACAGATACGCAGTATTTT.

This clone was seen once. The V call is TRBV18, the J call TRBJ2-7, with TRBD2 as a possible D gene (5 bases). Trimming stripped 5 bases from V and 2 bases from J, with 13 bases between. The CDR3 spans 14 residues. Germline CDR1 and CDR2: KGHSH and LQKENI. In nucleotides, the CDR3 is TGTGCCAGCTCAAAATCCGGGGTAACCTACGAGCAGTACTTC. Protein: CASSKSGVTYEQYF.

This chain uses TRBV7-9 with TRBJ1-1; 7 nucleotides line up with TRBD1. The CDR3 extends over 17 amino acids. V was clipped by 1 base and J by 6 bases; unmatched bases: 14. Germline V gene lookup returns CDR1 SEHNR and CDR2 FQNEAQ (reference sequence). The CDR3, as DNA: TGTGCCAGCAGCTTAGGCTCGATGAGGGGGCGGTCGGCTGAAGCTTTCTTT. Amino acid sequence: CASSLGSMRGRSAEAFF.

V and J are TRBV10-3 and TRBJ1-5; D remains unclear. Germline V gene sequence: CDR1 ENHRY, CDR2 SYGVKD. V lost 4 bases, J lost 3 bases, and 4 bases lay in between. The CDR3 sequence is 12 residues long. The CDR3 sequence is CAISAHNQPQHF. In nucleotides, the CDR3 is TGTGCCATCAGTGCCCACAATCAGCCCCAGCATTTT.

The chain links TRBV19 to TRBJ1-1; D not resolved. This CDR3 spans 13 amino acids. The germline V gene has CDR1 LNHDA and CDR2 SQIVND (reference sequence). The germline V and J ends were trimmed by 3 bases and 6 bases, with 11 bases remaining between them. As DNA, the CDR3 is TGTGCCAGTAGTATCGAGGGTTTATCTGAAGCTTTCTTT. Amino acids: CASSIEGLSEAFF.

This clone occurred once. The chain links TRBV5-1 to TRBJ2-2; 11 bases line up with TRBD1. This CDR3 is 15 amino acids long. Germline V lookup: CDR1 SGHRS, CDR2 YFSETQ. V shed 4 bases, J shed 4 bases, and the junction held 3 bases outside the gene matches. The chain's CDR3 is CASSKGQGGTGELFF. The CDR3 DNA is TGCGCCAGCAGCAAGGGACAGGGGGGCACCGGGGAGCTGTTTTTT.

This chain connects TRBV30 to TRBJ1-5; possibly TRBD1 for D (6 bases). This CDR3 is built from 17 residues. V was pared by 2 bases and J by 2 bases, with 19 bases between. Germline CDR1 and CDR2: GTSNPN and SVGIG (reference sequence). The CDR3 sequence is CAWSNGITGLGNQPQHF. CDR3 in DNA: TGTGCCTGGAGTAACGGGATCACAGGGTTAGGCAATCAGCCCCAGCATTTT.

V usage is TRBV2 and J usage is TRBJ1-2, with TRBD1 identical over 7 bases. Germline trimming cut 0 bases from V and 8 bases from J; bases unmatched to any gene: 15. CDR1 SNHLY and CDR2 FYNNEI come from the germline V gene. The CDR3 covers 17 residues. The CDR3 sequence: CASSEALGGAPRGGYTF. The CDR3 region has the DNA TGTGCCAGCAGTGAAGCGCTAGGGGGGGCCCCCAGGGGGGGCTACACCTTC. Complete variable domain (other parts from reference TRBV2 and TRBJ1-2): EPEVTQTPSHQVTQMGQEVILRCVPISNHLYFYWYRQILGQKVEFLVSFYNNEISEKSEIFDDQFSVERPDGSNFTLKIRSTKLEDSAMYFCASSEALGGAPRGGYTFGSGTRLTVV.

The gene calls are TRBV10-3 and TRBJ2-1; D not certain. The CDR3 contains 16 residues. The ends were cut back, 7 bases at V and 0 bases at J, with 16 bases in the middle. Germline V gene lookup returns CDR1 ENHRY and CDR2 SYGVKD. The CDR3 spells CAIMSSAPSSYNEQFF. The CDR3 DNA follows: TGTGCCATCATGTCCTCAGCCCCTAGCTCCTACAATGAGCAGTTCTTC.

Here the CDR3 reads CAWSVRRGSNEKLFF. In DNA form, the CDR3 reads TGTGCCTGGAGTGTACGGAGGGGATCTAATGAAAAACTGTTTTTT. This rearrangement joins TRBV30 to TRBJ1-4; possibly TRBD1 for D (5 bases). Trimming took 0 bases from V and 3 from J, leaving 11 bases between them. Germline lookup yields CDR1 GTSNPN and CDR2 SVGIG (reference sequence). This CDR3 region has 15 residues.

This clone was detected once. The gene calls are TRBV15 and TRBJ2-5; D perhaps matches TRBD1 (6 bases). CDR3 length: 16 residues. Trimming took 2 bases from V and 5 from J, leaving 18 bases between them. Germline CDR1 and CDR2: LNHNV and YYDKDF (reference sequence). The CDR3 DNA is TGTGCCACCAGCAGACTTTTACAGGGCCCCCGGGAGACCCAGTACTTC. Its translation is CATSRLLQGPRETQYF.

The chain joins TRBV18 to TRBJ1-1; no reliable D call. V lost 6 bases and J 0 bases, leaving 11 bases between the germline ends. This CDR3 has 14 amino acids. Germline CDR1 and CDR2: KGHSH and LQKENI. This chain's CDR3 is CASSPQRMNTEAFF. The CDR3 DNA follows: TGTGCCAGCTCGCCCCAAAGAATGAACACTGAAGCTTTCTTT.

The rearrangement links TRBV30 to TRBJ1-5; the match to TRBD1 covers 7 bases. This CDR3 comprises 14 residues. Germline lookup yields CDR1 GTSNPN and CDR2 SVGIG (reference sequence). J lost 4 bases, V lost 4 bases, and 7 bases had no gene match. The CDR3 DNA follows: TGTGCCTGGAATCGACAGGGAAAAAATCAGCCCCAGCATTTT. This codes for CAWNRQGKNQPQHF.

V is TRBV25-1 and J is TRBJ2-5; 8 nucleotides line up with TRBD1. CDR3 length: 15 residues. The V gene end was trimmed by 2 bases and the J gene end by 4 bases; junction bases not matched to a gene: 6. Germline CDR1 and CDR2: MGHDK and SYGVNS. The CDR3 protein is CASSEGAGGTETQYF. In nucleotides, the CDR3 is TGTGCCAGCAGTGAAGGGGCAGGGGGCACAGAGACCCAGTACTTC.

The chain joins TRBV15 to TRBJ2-2; no definite D call. The CDR3 length is 13 residues. Germline loops: CDR1 LNHNV, CDR2 YYDKDF (reference sequence). Trimming took 2 bases from V and 6 from J, leaving 7 bases between them. The CDR3 reads CATSRLGSGELFF. In nucleotides, the CDR3 is TGTGCCACCAGCAGATTGGGGTCCGGGGAGCTGTTTTTT.